Below, 19 T cell receptor beta chains from the same sample are listed, as sequenced in a study of blood T cell repertoires in COVID-19. This table comes from immunoSEQ multiplex PCR, and its TCRdb copy is limited to in-frame clones, with some not included. The sample carries roughly 200,000 clones, 85% to 90% recorded once. The sequencing input was PBMCs or T cells enriched from blood (not recorded which). The receptor source for this set is a man aged 25-45 years who had recovered from COVID-19.

V is TRBV14 and J is TRBJ1-2, with 9 bases identical to TRBD1. V gave up 8 bases and J gave up 2 bases; unmatched junction bases: 3. CDR1 is SGHDN, CDR2 FVKESK, per germline. The CDR3 is made up of 13 amino acids. The CDR3 DNA reads TGTGCCAGCCGTGGGACAGGGAACTATGGCTACACCTTC. Amino acid sequence: CASRGTGNYGYTF.

A few counts support this clone. This chain uses TRBV19 with TRBJ1-3, with D uncertain. This CDR3 comprises 12 residues. V was shortened by 9 bases and J by 0 bases, with 6 bases between the two germline ends. Germline V gene sequence: CDR1 LNHDA, CDR2 SQIVND (reference sequence). The CDR3 here is CASRSSGNTIYF. CDR3 sequence (DNA): TGTGCCAGCCGGTCCTCTGGAAACACCATATATTTT.

The chain has TRBV20-1 and TRBJ2-1, with 10 nucleotides matching TRBD2. The CDR3 is 16 residues long. The junction had 10 bases not matched to a gene; V was cut back by 3 bases and J by 5 bases. In germline, CDR1 is DFQATT, CDR2 SNEGSKA (reference sequence). The CDR3 sequence: CSASHRGTSAHNEQFF. CDR3 nucleotide sequence: TGCAGTGCTAGTCATAGAGGGACTAGCGCACACAATGAGCAGTTCTTC.

V is TRBV15 and J is TRBJ2-5; D is perhaps TRBD2 (5 bases). The germline gives CDR1 LNHNV, CDR2 YYDKDF (reference sequence). The V gene lost 5 bases and the J gene lost 4 bases, with 14 bases spanning the gap. This CDR3 is built from 14 residues. The CDR3 loop reads CATSALRTGETQYF. For the CDR3, the DNA is TGTGCCACCAGCGCCTTAAGGACTGGAGAGACCCAGTACTTC.

This clone was detected only once. The genes are TRBV4-3 and TRBJ2-4; D might be TRBD1 (6 bases). Germline V gene data show CDR1 as LGHNA and CDR2 as YSLEER. CDR3 length: 16 residues. V was trimmed by 4 bases and J by 5 bases, leaving 18 bases between them. CDR3: CASSRDLQGSQNIQYF. Written as DNA, the CDR3 is TGCGCCAGCAGCCGAGACCTACAGGGCAGCCAAAACATTCAGTACTTC.

The sample holds a few counts of this clone. The gene calls are TRBV19 and TRBJ2-2, with 14 bases identical to TRBD2. This CDR3 region has 17 residues. V was pared by 1 base and J by 13 bases, with 11 bases of the junction left unmatched. Germline loops: CDR1 LNHDA, CDR2 SQIVND (reference sequence). In nucleotides, the CDR3 is TGTGCCAGTAGTATAGGAGGGACTAGCGGGAGCGCTTTACGGCTGTTTTTT. Residues: CASSIGGTSGSALRLFF.

The rearrangement joins TRBV5-1 to TRBJ2-5; D might be TRBD2 (5 bases). Trimming pared 4 bases from V and 3 bases from J, leaving 19 bases between. CDR3 length: 16 amino acids. In germline, CDR1 is SGHRS, CDR2 YFSETQ. CDR3 sequence: CASSRTPRGREETQYF. CDR3 nucleotides: TGCGCCAGCAGCCGAACTCCCCGGGGAAGAGAAGAGACCCAGTACTTC.

This clone came up a few times. The chain is built from TRBV18 and TRBJ1-6; 9 positions agree with TRBD1. Germline values: CDR1 KGHSH, CDR2 LQKENI. The CDR3 sequence is 15 residues long. J lost 10 bases, V lost 4 bases, and 8 bases had no gene match. CDR3 sequence reads: CASSQRDRDESPLHF. CDR3 in DNA: TGTGCCAGCTCACAGCGGGACAGGGACGAATCACCCCTCCACTTT.

This chain links TRBV4-1 with TRBJ2-1, with TRBD2 identical over 10 bases. V was pared by 2 bases and J by 7 bases, with 5 bases of the junction left unmatched. The CDR3 spans 15 residues. The V gene's germline CDR1 is MGHRA and CDR2 YSYEKL. In DNA, the CDR3 is TGCGCCAGCAGCCAACCTAGCGGGAGCGGTAATGAGCAGTTCTTC. This codes for CASSQPSGSGNEQFF.

V gene TRBV9 combines with J gene TRBJ2-1; the match to TRBD2 covers 11 bases. With 3 bases clipped from V and 6 bases from J, the junction kept 8 bases outside the gene matches. Germline V lookup: CDR1 SGDLS, CDR2 YYNGEE. This CDR3 region has 16 residues. This CDR3 reads CASSAPSGRFGNEQFF. As DNA, the CDR3 is TGTGCCAGCAGCGCCCCTAGCGGGAGGTTTGGCAATGAGCAGTTCTTC.

This clone was detected only once. This sequence joins TRBV12-3 or TRBV12-4 and TRBJ1-2, with D unclear. The CDR3 runs to 12 residues. Between the trimmed V and J ends, which lost 7 bases and 3 bases, there was a span of 9 bases. The CDR3 protein is CASTRRDYGYTF. CDR3 nucleotide sequence: TGTGCCAGCACCCGCCGGGACTATGGCTACACCTTC.

The CDR3 loop reads CATSRGSGQKEKLFF. CDR3 nucleotide sequence: TGTGCCACCAGCAGAGGGTCAGGCCAAAAGGAAAAACTGTTTTTT. This rearrangement joins TRBV15 to TRBJ1-4; D is ambiguous. The V end lost 1 base, the J end lost 8 bases, and 14 bases lay between the germline ends. The V gene's germline CDR1 is LNHNV and CDR2 YYDKDF (reference sequence). The CDR3 is 15 amino acids.

The V call is TRBV29-1, the J call TRBJ1-3; 7 bases are a match to TRBD1. The germline V gene encodes CDR1 SQVTM and CDR2 ANQGSEA. This CDR3 spans 14 amino acids. Trimming took 2 bases from V and 7 from J; bases not matched to a gene: 8. The CDR3 protein is CSVEPRDRGNTIYF. The CDR3 region has the DNA TGCAGCGTTGAACCCCGGGACAGAGGTAACACCATATATTTT.

This clone has only one observation. This chain uses TRBV28 with TRBJ1-5; no firm D call. Between the trimmed V and J ends, which lost 9 bases and 3 bases, there was a span of 3 bases. Germline V gives CDR1 MDHEN, CDR2 SYDVKM. The CDR3 contains 10 residues. Written as DNA, the CDR3 is TGTGCCAGTAACAATCAGCCCCAGCATTTT. This translates into CASNNQPQHF.

This chain connects TRBV2 to TRBJ1-1; D is uncertain. In germline, CDR1 is SNHLY, CDR2 FYNNEI. CDR3 length: 15 amino acids. V lost 2 bases, J lost 1 base, and 11 bases lay in between. CDR3: CASSERGLANTEAFF. The CDR3 bases are TGTGCCAGCAGTGAACGGGGTTTGGCGAACACTGAAGCTTTCTTT.

This clone appeared a single time. The J gene is TRBJ2-7, the V gene TRBV7-9, with a weak D call TRBD1 (5 bases). Trimming stripped 5 bases from V and 2 bases from J, with 10 bases between. The V gene's germline CDR1 is SEHNR and CDR2 FQNEAQ (reference sequence). The CDR3 totals 13 residues. The CDR3 sequence is CASSGQEAYEQYF. The CDR3 DNA sequence: TGTGCCAGCAGCGGACAAGAAGCCTACGAGCAGTACTTC.

This clone has just a few counts. V gene TRBV3-1 (or the pseudogene TRBV3-2) combines with J gene TRBJ1-1; D not certain. Between the trimmed V and J ends, which lost 4 bases and 3 bases, there was a span of 12 bases. CDR1 and CDR2 (germline): LGHDT, YNNKEL (reference sequence). The CDR3 length is 14 residues. DNA for the CDR3: TGTGCCAGCAGCCCTGGAGAATCCTACACTGAAGCTTTCTTT. Translated: CASSPGESYTEAFF.

V is TRBV2 and J is TRBJ2-3, with D tentatively TRBD1 (6 bases). Germline V gene lookup returns CDR1 SNHLY and CDR2 FYNNEI. Trimming left V 6 bases short and J 1 base short, with 14 bases between. This CDR3 contains 15 residues. CDR3 in amino acids: CASRGDIPGTDTQYF. In nucleotides, the CDR3 is TGTGCCAGCAGGGGGGACATCCCGGGCACAGATACGCAGTATTTT.

The chain uses TRBV19 and TRBJ2-1; 12 bases are shared with TRBD2. The trim removed 3 bases at V and 0 bases at J, leaving 3 bases unmatched. From germline, CDR1 is LNHDA and CDR2 SQIVND (reference sequence). This CDR3 spans 17 amino acids. CDR3 DNA: TGTGCCAGTAGTATTTCTAGCGGGGGGGCCTCCTACAATGAGCAGTTCTTC. It is translated as CASSISSGGASYNEQFF.